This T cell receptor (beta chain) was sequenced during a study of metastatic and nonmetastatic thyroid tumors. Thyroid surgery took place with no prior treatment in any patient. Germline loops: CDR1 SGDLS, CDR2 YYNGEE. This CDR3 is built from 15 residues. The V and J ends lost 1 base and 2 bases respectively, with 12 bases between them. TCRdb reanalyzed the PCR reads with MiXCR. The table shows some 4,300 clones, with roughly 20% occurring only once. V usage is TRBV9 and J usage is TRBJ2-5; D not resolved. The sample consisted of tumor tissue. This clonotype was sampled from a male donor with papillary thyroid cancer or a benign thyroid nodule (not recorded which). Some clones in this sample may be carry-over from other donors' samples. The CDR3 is CASSVSQELQETQYF. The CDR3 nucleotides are TGTGCCAGCAGCGTATCTCAAGAATTACAAGAGACCCAGTACTTC.